The 22 T cell receptor beta chains below were found in one sample sequenced in a study of blood T cell repertoires in COVID-19. TCRdb keeps only in-frame clones here, not all; method: immunoSEQ multiplex PCR. The data show around 100,000 clones, around 87% seen once. Sequenced material: peripheral blood. These receptors originate from a woman aged 45-59 years with COVID-19, enrolled during active disease.

The chain is built from TRBV4-1 and TRBJ2-1, with 12 bases lining up with TRBD1. Germline V lookup: CDR1 MGHRA, CDR2 YSYEKL. The ends lost 4 bases at V and 0 bases at J; junction bases unmatched: 4. CDR3 length: 17 amino acids. Here the CDR3 reads CASSRGQGAGSYNEQFF. In DNA form, the CDR3 reads TGCGCCAGCAGCCGGGGACAGGGGGCCGGCTCCTACAATGAGCAGTTCTTC.

This clone occurred once. The CDR3 sequence is CASSVERGAGETQYF. The DNA for the CDR3 is TGTGCCAGCAGCGTAGAGCGGGGGGCCGGAGAGACCCAGTACTTC. The rearrangement uses TRBV7-2 and TRBJ2-5, with TRBD2 matching 9 bases. CDR3 length: 15 amino acids. Germline CDR1 SGHTA, CDR2 FQGNSA. V shed 5 bases and J 4 bases; nucleotides not matched to a gene: 8.

The sample holds one count of this clone. It may be a read error: a sequence one base away is much more abundant. At the DNA level, this CDR3 is encoded by other sequences in the same sample as well. The chain joins TRBV12-5 to TRBJ2-7, with D perhaps matching TRBD2 (5 bases). CDR1 LGHNT and CDR2 FRNRAP come from the germline V gene. The CDR3 runs to 15 residues. The chain's CDR3 is CASGLVVGSSYEQYF. In DNA, the CDR3 is TGTGCTAGTGGTTTGGTAGTTGGGAGCTCCTACGAGCAATACTTC.

The J gene is TRBJ2-2, the V gene TRBV3-1 (or the pseudogene TRBV3-2); 9 nucleotides line up with TRBD1. The V and J ends lost 6 bases and 5 bases, in that order; junction bases with no gene match: 7. There are 15 residues in the CDR3. Per germline, CDR1 LGHDT and CDR2 YNNKEL (reference sequence). The DNA of the CDR3 is TGTGCCAGCAGACCAGCCGGGACAGGGACCGGGGAGCTGTTTTTT. Translated: CASRPAGTGTGELFF.

The chain has TRBV19 and TRBJ2-2, with 7 nucleotides matching TRBD1. V was clipped by 1 base and J by 1 base; unmatched bases: 12. This CDR3 region has 19 residues. Germline assignment: CDR1 LNHDA and CDR2 SQIVND (reference sequence). The CDR3 nucleotides are TGTGCCAGTAGTATAGCCCCCACAACAGGGGCCGGGAACACCGGGGAGCTGTTTTTT. This sequence encodes CASSIAPTTGAGNTGELFF.

The V gene is TRBV3-1 (or the pseudogene TRBV3-2), the J gene TRBJ1-6, with TRBD1 identical over 11 bases. This CDR3 is built from 15 residues. Germline CDR1 reads LGHDT; CDR2 reads YNNKEL (reference sequence). Losses at the gene ends were 4 bases for V and 7 bases for J; bases not matched to a gene: 3. The CDR3 DNA follows: TGTGCCAGCAGCCCGGGGGACAGGGGGAATTCACCCCTCCACTTT. Encoded protein: CASSPGDRGNSPLHF.

The chain has TRBV6-1 and TRBJ2-3; D possibly corresponds to TRBD1 (5 bases). Germline lookup yields CDR1 MNHNS and CDR2 SASEGT. The CDR3 totals 16 residues. V lost 2 bases and J lost 0, with 12 bases in between. The CDR3 nucleotides are TGTGCCAGCAGTGAATTCGTAGGGGCTAGCACAGATACGCAGTATTTT. It is translated as CASSEFVGASTDTQYF.

J is TRBJ1-4 and V is TRBV20-1; 10 nucleotides match TRBD1. The ends lost 6 bases at V and 11 bases at J; junction bases unmatched: 15. This CDR3 has 15 residues. The germline gives CDR1 DFQATT, CDR2 SNEGSKA (reference sequence). Written as DNA, the CDR3 is TGCAGTGCCAGTATTCCGGGACAGGGGCACGGGAAACTGTTTTTT. As protein: CSASIPGQGHGKLFF.

The rearrangement links TRBV30 to TRBJ2-7; TRBD1 matches at 7 bases. From germline, CDR1 is GTSNPN and CDR2 SVGIG (reference sequence). The ends lost 1 base at V and 6 bases at J; junction bases unmatched: 9. The CDR3 contains 14 residues. CDR3 DNA sequence: TGTGCCTGGAGTGAACAGGGGTCACGGGGCGAGCAGTACTTC. Translating it yields CAWSEQGSRGEQYF.

This chain links TRBV4-1 with TRBJ1-2, with no clear D. V lost 4 bases to trimming and J lost 7 bases, with 10 bases between them. This CDR3 comprises 12 residues. Germline values: CDR1 MGHRA, CDR2 YSYEKL. The CDR3 loop is CASSRGGGGYTF. The CDR3 nucleotides read TGCGCCAGCAGCCGAGGTGGTGGTGGCTACACCTTC.

This clone has just one count. The rearrangement uses TRBV6-2 or TRBV6-3 and TRBJ2-3; 8 nucleotides agree with TRBD2. This CDR3 has 15 amino acids. CDR1 MNHEY and CDR2 SVGEGT come from the germline V gene. With 3 bases clipped from V and 2 bases from J, the junction kept 4 bases outside the gene matches. The CDR3 nucleotides read TGTGCCAGCAGTTATCGAGCGGGGGACACAGATACGCAGTATTTT. Amino acid sequence: CASSYRAGDTDTQYF.

The rearrangement joins TRBV28 to TRBJ2-3; maybe TRBD2 (6 bases). Germline CDR1 MDHEN, CDR2 SYDVKM. This CDR3 comprises 16 residues. With 2 bases removed from V and 1 base from J, the gap between germline ends came to 13 bases. The CDR3 bases are TGTGCCAGCAGTTTAGTAGGAGCTAGCGGCACAGATACGCAGTATTTT. Protein sequence: CASSLVGASGTDTQYF.

The V gene is TRBV7-2, the J gene TRBJ2-3; 10 bases fit TRBD2. The V gene end was trimmed by 3 bases and the J gene end by 5 bases; junction bases not matched to a gene: 2. Germline lookup yields CDR1 SGHTA and CDR2 FQGNSA. The CDR3 contains 14 residues. CDR3 loop: CASSFTSGEDTQYF. As DNA, the CDR3 is TGTGCCAGCAGCTTTACTAGCGGGGAAGATACGCAGTATTTT.

This clone was counted once. V and J are TRBV30 and TRBJ2-7; D might be TRBD1 (6 bases). The length of the CDR3 is 12 residues. Trimming stripped 4 bases from V and 3 bases from J, with 10 bases between. The V gene's germline CDR1 is GTSNPN and CDR2 SVGIG (reference sequence). CDR3 sequence (DNA): TGTGCCTGGAACACAGGGCACTACGAGCAGTACTTC. Translation: CAWNTGHYEQYF.

The chain recombines TRBV13 with TRBJ2-3; 12 bases are a match to TRBD2. The ends lost 5 bases at V and 2 bases at J; junction bases unmatched: 8. Germline CDR1 and CDR2: PRHDT and FYEKMQ (reference sequence). The CDR3 has 17 amino acids. CDR3 nucleotide sequence: TGTGCCAGCAGCGGGCGACTAGCGGGGGACCTCACAGATACGCAGTATTTT. This codes for CASSGRLAGDLTDTQYF.

The chain combines TRBV11-2 with TRBJ1-4; no clear D. Germline CDR1 is SGHAT and CDR2 is FQNNGV. The length of the CDR3 is 15 residues. Trimming left V 8 bases short and J 1 base short, with 14 bases between. The CDR3 spells CASRKRVLTNEKLFF. The CDR3 nucleotides read TGTGCCAGCCGTAAAAGAGTTCTAACTAATGAAAAACTGTTTTTT.

The chain uses TRBV12-3 or TRBV12-4 and TRBJ2-5; TRBD1 might be the D (5 bases). Between the trimmed V and J ends, which lost 8 bases and 5 bases, there was a span of 9 bases. The CDR3 covers 11 residues. CDR3 protein: CASSRAETQYF. In DNA form, the CDR3 reads TGTGCCAGCTCCAGGGCCGAGACCCAGTACTTC.

This clone was detected once. The rearrangement uses TRBV19 and TRBJ1-5; the D gene is possibly TRBD1 (6 bases). Trimming pared 7 bases from V and 4 bases from J, leaving 14 bases between. CDR3 length: 14 amino acids. Germline V gene lookup returns CDR1 LNHDA and CDR2 SQIVND (reference sequence). CDR3 amino acids: CASTPLDSNQPQHF. CDR3 DNA sequence: TGTGCCAGTACCCCCTTGGACAGTAATCAGCCCCAGCATTTT.

This rearrangement joins TRBV28 to TRBJ2-2; D uncertain. Trimming stripped 6 bases from V and 6 bases from J, with 5 bases between. The germline CDR1 and CDR2 sequences are MDHEN and SYDVKM. The CDR3 consists of 11 residues. The CDR3 region is CASSVAGELFF. CDR3 DNA: TGTGCCAGCAGCGTAGCCGGGGAGCTGTTTTTT.

This clone was observed a few times. The J gene is TRBJ1-5, the V gene TRBV2; no firm D call. V was shortened by 5 bases and J by 8 bases, with 10 bases between the two germline ends. Germline V gene sequence: CDR1 SNHLY, CDR2 FYNNEI. This CDR3 is built from 12 residues. CDR3 DNA: TGTGCCAGCAGTTTCGGGGAGGAGCCCCAGCATTTT. Translation gives CASSFGEEPQHF.

This chain's CDR3 is CASSIKPPPTEETQYF. The CDR3, as DNA: TGTGCCAGTAGTATAAAGCCCCCCCCGACTGAGGAGACCCAGTACTTC. The chain links TRBV19 to TRBJ2-5; no definite D call. V was trimmed by 2 bases and J by 5 bases, leaving 18 bases between them. This CDR3 has 16 amino acids. In germline, CDR1 is LNHDA, CDR2 SQIVND (reference sequence).

The chain joins TRBV11-2 to TRBJ2-7; tentative D call: TRBD1 (6 bases). Germline-derived CDR1 and CDR2 are SGHAT and FQNNGV. Trimming removed 7 bases at V and 2 bases at J, with 15 bases between. The CDR3 totals 14 residues. Written as DNA, the CDR3 is TGTGCCAGCACCCCGACAGGAGCAACCTACGAGCAGTACTTC. It encodes CASTPTGATYEQYF.